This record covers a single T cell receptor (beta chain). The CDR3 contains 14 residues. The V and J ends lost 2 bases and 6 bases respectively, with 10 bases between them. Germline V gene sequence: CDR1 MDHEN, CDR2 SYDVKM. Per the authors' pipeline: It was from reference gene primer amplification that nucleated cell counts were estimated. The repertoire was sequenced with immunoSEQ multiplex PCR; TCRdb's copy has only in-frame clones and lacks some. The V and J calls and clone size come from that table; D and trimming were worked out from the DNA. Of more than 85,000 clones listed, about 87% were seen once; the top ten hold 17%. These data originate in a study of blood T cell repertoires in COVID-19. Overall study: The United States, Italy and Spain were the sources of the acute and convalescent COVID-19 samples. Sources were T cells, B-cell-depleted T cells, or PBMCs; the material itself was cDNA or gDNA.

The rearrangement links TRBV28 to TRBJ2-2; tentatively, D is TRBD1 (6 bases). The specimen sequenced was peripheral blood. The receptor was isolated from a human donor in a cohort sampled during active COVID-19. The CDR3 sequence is CASSLGGESGELFF. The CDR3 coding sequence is TGTGCCAGCAGTTTAGGGGGCGAGTCCGGGGAGCTGTTTTTT. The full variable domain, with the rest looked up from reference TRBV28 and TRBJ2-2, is DVKVTQSSRYLVKRTGEKVFLECVQDMDHENMFWYRQDPGLGLRLIYFSYDVKMKEKGDIPEGYSVSREKKERFSLILESASTNQTSMYLCASSLGGESGELFFGEGSRLTVL.